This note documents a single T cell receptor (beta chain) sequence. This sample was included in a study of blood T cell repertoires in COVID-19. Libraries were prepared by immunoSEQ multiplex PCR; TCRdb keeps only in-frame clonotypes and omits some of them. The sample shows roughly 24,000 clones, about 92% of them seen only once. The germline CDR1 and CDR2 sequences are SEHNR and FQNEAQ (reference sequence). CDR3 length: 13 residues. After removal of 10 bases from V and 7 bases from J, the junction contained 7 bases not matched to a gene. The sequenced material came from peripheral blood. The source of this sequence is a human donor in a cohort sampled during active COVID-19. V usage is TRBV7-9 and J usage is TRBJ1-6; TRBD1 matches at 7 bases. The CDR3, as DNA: TGTGCCACGGGAGACAGGGAAAATTCACCCCTCCACTTT. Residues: CATGDRENSPLHF.